This entry concerns a single T cell receptor (beta chain). What this receptor recognizes is not known. Qualities for individual bases were not recorded, and no much larger clone is one base off. This sample stems from a study of radiation and T cells in renal cell carcinoma (dated by TCRdb to 2019 to 2021). As for the study more broadly: The samples were drawn from a clinical trial, where primary renal cell carcinomas were treated with 15 Gy of stereotactic body radiation therapy and then removed by nephrectomy 4 weeks afterward. In total, 53 samples underwent TCR beta sequencing: some 26 tumors plus 27 peripheral blood samples. Across all 50 or so samples, over 4,000,000 unique CDR3 nucleotide sequences encoding approximately 3,000,000 unique CDR3 amino acid sequences were identified.

The immunoSEQ kit was used, according to the manufacturer's recommendations, to generate TCR beta libraries from genomic DNA. Library preparation used a first multiplex PCR with proprietary primers, then a second PCR adding unique barcodes, with bead cleanups after each round. Each sample batch included a kit-provided positive control reaction and a negative control reaction. The final libraries were assessed on an Agilent 4200 TapeStation D1000 ScreenTape, pooled by volume, and quantified by qPCR. Sequencing was performed on an Illumina NextSeq500 using a MidOutput 150-cycle cartridge, with 156 Read1 cycles, 15 Index1 cycles, and the kit custom primers. The pooled library was loaded at around 1.1 pM, and around 22% PhiX control was spiked in. On the authors' methods: Vendor-processed data were analyzed in R, with a clonotype defined as all T cells sharing the same CDR3 nucleotide sequence. In the clone abundance analyses, frequencies were normalized to the 10,000 most abundant clones in each sample. Public T cell clones, averaging fewer than five per sample, were removed before analysis. Tumor-enriched clonotypes and baseline blood-enriched clonotypes were defined as those with an abundance difference of at least 32-fold between compartments. Clonotypes expanded or contracted between blood time points were identified with a beta-binomial differential abundance model. Tumor-blood repertoire similarity was measured with the Baroni-Urbani and Buser coefficient, and group comparisons used two-tailed Wilcoxon tests in R. The table was pulled from immuneACCESS by TCRdb, which kept in-frame rearrangements only. Such tables lose some clones; where checked, under half of the loss comes from unresolved V genes, and the rest has no known cause. Clone size and the V and J calls come from that table; the DNA yielded D and trimming. This sample comprises about 21,000 clones, 70% to 80% of them detected only once. The ten largest clones take up roughly 39% of the sample.

Findings and caveats that apply to the study as a whole: In blood, the top tumor clonotypes increased between baseline and 2 weeks post-radiation and then shrank by 4 weeks, which suggests that tumor-resident clones expanded only transiently. With a single-armed trial design, the study had no way to address how radiation dose or scheduling affects the TCR repertoire. Because pretreatment tumor biopsies were not available, the study could not determine whether clonotypes were already present within the tumor at baseline. Dynamics of the blood repertoire were not tracked past 4 weeks after treatment.

The germline V gene encodes CDR1 LNHDA and CDR2 SQIVND (reference sequence). V drops 1 base and J drops 4 bases, leaving 14 bases in between. Including cysteine and phenylalanine, the CDR3 has 16 amino acids. CDR3 DNA only is kept here, 48 bases in frame from base 1. The meaning of the sample's time point label: baseline pretreatment blood. Taken with the paper, the label for treatment or condition translates to: 15 Gy SBRT to primary tumor, nephrectomy 4 weeks later. To track tumor-enriched clonotypes, serial peripheral blood was sampled from radiation-treated patients at baseline and at 2 weeks and 4 weeks after SBRT. All patients had renal cell carcinoma with clear cell pathology. Genomic DNA for TCR sequencing was prepared using the QIAamp DNA Blood Mini Kit (Qiagen). The analyses included just those samples that passed every quality control check.

The source of this sequence is a man in his sixties with renal cell carcinoma. This receptor chain uses TRBV19 and TRBJ1-5; TRBD1 could be the D gene, as 5 bases match. The starting material was blood, obtained from a patient whose treatment included radiotherapy and nephrectomy. The CDR3 region: CASSIGTAGLNQPQHF. The sequenced DNA is TGTGCCAGTAGTATAGGAACGGCAGGGCTTAATCAGCCCCAGCATTTT.